A single sample is the source of the 21 T cell receptor beta chains below, sequenced in a study of molecular identifiers for immune sequencing clone quantification. MiXCR was run by TCRdb on the PCR reads, yielding one entry per CDR3 protein. The sample includes more than 550,000 distinct CDR3 sequences, about 25% of them seen just once. The sample taken for sequencing was naive CD8+ T cells from blood, with Jurkat cell RNA spiked in. Subset given: FACS-sorted CD8+CD4-CCR7+CD45RA+ naive T cells. These TCRs come from a human donor in good health. Some libraries in this study had Jurkat cell RNA spiked in.

The J gene is TRBJ2-7, the V gene TRBV3-1; 9 positions agree with TRBD2. Losses at the gene ends were 0 bases for V and 0 bases for J; bases not matched to a gene: 3. Germline assignment: CDR1 LGHDT and CDR2 YNNKEL (reference sequence). The CDR3 sequence is 16 residues long. The CDR3 bases are TGTGCCAGCAGCCAAGAGCCTAGCGGGAACTCCTACGAGCAGTACTTC. Amino acids: CASSQEPSGNSYEQYF.

The chain uses TRBV12-3 or TRBV12-4 and TRBJ2-2; D call uncertain. V lost 3 bases, J lost 6 bases, and 8 bases lay in between. CDR3 length: 13 amino acids. CDR3 loop: CASSFLTAGELFF. The CDR3 coding sequence is TGTGCCAGCAGTTTTCTGACCGCCGGGGAGCTGTTTTTT.

Ten or more counts support this clonotype. This rearrangement joins TRBV5-6 to TRBJ2-7; D is ambiguous. The germline V gene has CDR1 SGHDT and CDR2 YYEEEE. V was cut by 2 bases and J by 6 bases, with 9 bases left in between. The CDR3 consists of 12 residues. CDR3 protein: CASSLGSLEQYF. CDR3 DNA sequence: TGTGCCAGCAGCTTAGGCAGCCTCGAGCAGTACTTC.

This clonotype was recorded a few times. This chain uses TRBV3-1 with TRBJ2-1; 9 positions match TRBD2. CDR1 is LGHDT, CDR2 YNNKEL, per germline (reference sequence). The CDR3 is made up of 16 amino acids. Germline trimming cut 1 base from V and 4 bases from J; bases unmatched to any gene: 5. DNA for the CDR3: TGTGCCAGCAGCCAAGTGGCGGGGGGGATGTACAATGAGCAGTTCTTC. It encodes CASSQVAGGMYNEQFF.

Only a few counts were recorded for this clonotype. V is TRBV4-3 and J is TRBJ2-1, with 7 bases aligning to TRBD2. V was clipped by 0 bases and J by 15 bases; unmatched bases: 11. The CDR3 length is 14 residues. CDR1 and CDR2 from the germline V gene are LGHNA and YSLEER. CDR3 in DNA: TGCGCCAGCAGCCAAGATAGGAAGGCTAGCGGCTCGTTCTTC. Its translation: CASSQDRKASGSFF.

This clonotype was seen many times. The rearrangement links TRBV4-1 to TRBJ1-6; no firm D call. Germline V gene lookup returns CDR1 MGHRA and CDR2 YSYEKL. Between the trimmed V and J ends, which lost 3 bases and 1 base, there was a span of 10 bases. The CDR3 extends over 16 amino acids. CDR3 amino acids: CASSHTTVSYNSPLHF. The CDR3 DNA reads as TGCGCCAGCAGCCACACCACGGTTTCCTATAATTCACCCCTCCACTTT.

The chain employs TRBV13 and TRBJ2-3; D unresolved. The CDR3 is 13 amino acids. The germline gives CDR1 PRHDT, CDR2 FYEKMQ (reference sequence). Trimming removed 1 base from V and 4 bases from J, with 6 bases in between. CDR3 loop: CASSLEAPDTQYF. CDR3 coding DNA: TGTGCCAGCAGCTTAGAGGCCCCAGATACGCAGTATTTT.

This clonotype was recorded many times. V and J are TRBV6-5 and TRBJ1-3; 7 bases agree with TRBD1. The germline CDR1 and CDR2 sequences are MNHEY and SVGAGI. The CDR3 has 15 residues. Trimming took 6 bases from V and 3 from J; bases not matched to a gene: 8. The DNA of the CDR3 is TGTGCCAGCAGGATGGGACAGAGTAATGGAAACACCATATATTTT. Translation: CASRMGQSNGNTIYF.

At least ten counts were recorded for this clonotype. The V and J genes are TRBV29-1 and TRBJ2-3; D is undetermined. Germline CDR1 SQVTM, CDR2 ANQGSEA. This CDR3 is 14 amino acids long. Trimming cost V 5 bases and J 2 bases, with 14 bases left between them. Written as DNA, the CDR3 is TGCAGCGTTTCGGGTCTAACTTACACAGATACGCAGTATTTT. It translates to CSVSGLTYTDTQYF.

This clonotype came up many times. V gene TRBV6-6 combines with J gene TRBJ2-7; possible D gene TRBD1, 6 bases. The V gene lost 2 bases and the J gene lost 5 bases, with 10 bases spanning the gap. The CDR3 has 13 residues. CDR1 is MNHNY and CDR2 is SVGAGI in the germline V gene (reference sequence). The chain's CDR3 is CASSYTQGNEQYF. In DNA form, the CDR3 reads TGTGCCAGCAGTTACACACAGGGAAACGAGCAGTACTTC.

This clonotype was counted between two and nine times. V and J are TRBV30 and TRBJ2-2; D may match TRBD1 or TRBD2 (5 bases each). CDR1 and CDR2 (germline): GTSNPN, SVGIG (reference sequence). V lost 3 bases and J lost 3, with 11 bases in between. The CDR3 is made up of 14 amino acids. DNA for the CDR3: TGTGCCTGGAGCGGGGCAGGATACACCGGGGAGCTGTTTTTT. Its translation is CAWSGAGYTGELFF. The entire variable domain, with the rest obtained from reference TRBV30 and TRBJ2-2, is as follows: SQTIHQWPATLVQPVGSPLSLECTVEGTSNPNLYWYRQAAGRGLQLLFYSVGIGQISSEVPQNLSASRPQDRQFILSSKKLLLSDSGFYLCAWSGAGYTGELFFGEGSRLTVL.

The CDR3 loop reads CAWNTRDKVWTGELFF. DNA for the CDR3: TGTGCCTGGAATACCCGGGACAAGGTTTGGACCGGGGAGCTGTTTTTT. This chain links TRBV30 with TRBJ2-2, with D perhaps TRBD1 (6 bases). Trimming took off 4 bases at V and 5 bases at J, with 20 bases between the two ends. From germline, CDR1 is GTSNPN and CDR2 SVGIG (reference sequence). The CDR3 contains 16 residues. Based on the CDR3 plus reference TRBV30 and TRBJ2-2, the full variable domain is SQTIHQWPATLVQPVGSPLSLECTVEGTSNPNLYWYRQAAGRGLQLLFYSVGIGQISSEVPQNLSASRPQDRQFILSSKKLLLSDSGFYLCAWNTRDKVWTGELFFGEGSRLTVL.

This clonotype was observed many times. The V call is TRBV5-5, the J call TRBJ1-1; tentatively, D is TRBD1 (5 bases). CDR3 length equals 13 residues. From germline, CDR1 is SGHKS and CDR2 YYEKEE (reference sequence). V was trimmed by 7 bases and J by 1 base, leaving 11 bases between them. The CDR3 is CASLGPQNTEAFF. The CDR3, as DNA: TGTGCCAGCCTGGGACCCCAGAACACTGAAGCTTTCTTT.

The rearrangement uses TRBV19 and TRBJ2-2, with D unclear. Germline CDR1 reads LNHDA; CDR2 reads SQIVND (reference sequence). The CDR3 has 13 residues. V lost 1 base to trimming and J lost 6 bases, with 6 bases between them. CDR3 region: CASSIGLAGELFF. Written as DNA, the CDR3 is TGTGCCAGTAGTATAGGCCTAGCCGGGGAGCTGTTTTTT.

In its sample, this clonotype was seen a few times. V is TRBV4-3 and J is TRBJ2-1; no definite D call. The V and J ends lost 0 bases and 8 bases respectively, with 14 bases between them. The CDR3 is 15 amino acids. CDR1 and CDR2 (germline): LGHNA, YSLEER. This chain's CDR3 is CASSQDWRPADEQFF. The CDR3 DNA follows: TGCGCCAGCAGCCAAGATTGGCGCCCGGCGGATGAGCAGTTCTTC.

This rearrangement joins TRBV3-1 to TRBJ2-5; no definite D call. Germline CDR1 LGHDT, CDR2 YNNKEL (reference sequence). The V end was cut by 4 bases, the J end by 1 base, with 10 bases between. This CDR3 has 14 amino acids. The CDR3 spells CASSLSESQETQYF. The CDR3 DNA reads as TGTGCCAGCAGCCTCTCAGAATCCCAAGAGACCCAGTACTTC.

The sample holds a few counts of this clonotype. One junction end disagrees with the germline gene, perhaps due to a read error. The gene calls are TRBV9 and TRBJ2-5, with D perhaps being TRBD1 or TRBD2 (5 bases each). The germline CDR1 and CDR2 sequences are SGDLS and YYNGEE. The CDR3 sequence is 15 residues long. CDR3 nucleotides: TGCGCCAGCAGCGGCTCCGGGACCCGTAGGGAGACCCAGTACTTC. Translating gives CASSGSGTRRETQYF.

There are many counts of this clonotype. The CDR3 spells CASSQDLPPSTETQYF. Written as DNA, the CDR3 is TGTGCCAGCAGCCAAGATCTACCGCCTAGCACAGAGACCCAGTACTTC. The chain is built from TRBV3-1 and TRBJ2-5, with D perhaps TRBD2 (5 bases). The V gene's germline CDR1 is LGHDT and CDR2 YNNKEL (reference sequence). The CDR3 is 16 amino acids. V was cut by 0 bases and J by 4 bases, with 15 bases left in between.

V is TRBV4-1 and J is TRBJ2-7, with D tentatively TRBD2 (5 bases). This CDR3 contains 14 residues. Trimming took off 0 bases at V and 11 bases at J, with 17 bases between the two ends. Germline lookup yields CDR1 MGHRA and CDR2 YSYEKL. The CDR3 is CASSQDKYGPGKYF. CDR3 sequence (DNA): TGCGCCAGCAGCCAAGATAAGTACGGTCCGGGAAAGTACTTC.

Details on this clonotype: A much bigger clone sits one base away, suggesting this may be a read error. The chain combines TRBV24-1 with TRBJ2-7; 9 positions agree with TRBD2. The CDR3 extends over 13 amino acids. Germline V gene data show CDR1 as KGHDR and CDR2 as SFDVKD. CDR3 nucleotide sequence: TGTGCCGCCAGTGATGCACTAGCGGGCGAGCAGTACTTC. Protein product: CAASDALAGEQYF.

This clonotype was seen a handful of times. The V gene is TRBV12-3 or TRBV12-4, the J gene TRBJ1-2; D not certain. The CDR3 runs 13 residues. Between the trimmed V and J ends, which lost 6 bases and 2 bases, there was a span of 10 bases. CDR3 sequence: CASSSTRNYGYTF. CDR3 nucleotides: TGTGCCAGCAGCTCGACAAGAAACTATGGCTACACCTTC.